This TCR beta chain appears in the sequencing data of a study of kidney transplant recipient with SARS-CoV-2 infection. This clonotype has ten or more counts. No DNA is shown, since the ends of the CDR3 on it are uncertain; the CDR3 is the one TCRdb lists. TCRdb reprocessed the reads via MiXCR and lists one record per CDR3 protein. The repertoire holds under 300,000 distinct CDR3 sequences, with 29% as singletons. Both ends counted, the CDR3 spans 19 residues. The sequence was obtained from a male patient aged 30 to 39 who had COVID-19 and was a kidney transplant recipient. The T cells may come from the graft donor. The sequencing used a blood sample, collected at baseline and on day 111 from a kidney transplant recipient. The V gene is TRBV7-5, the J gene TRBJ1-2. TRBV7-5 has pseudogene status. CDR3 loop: CISVPESPYEVGKTYGYTF.